The clone carrying this T cell receptor (beta chain) turned up a few times. Its specificity is not known. Germline V gives CDR1 SGHAT, CDR2 FQNNGV. V was pared by 2 bases and J by 8 bases, with 12 bases between. The CDR3 sequence is 13 residues long. The sample is drawn from a study of cytomegalovirus exposure and HLA in healthy donors. Here immunoSEQ multiplex PCR was the method, and the copy in TCRdb shows in-frame clones only, minus some. The table lists 200,000 to 250,000 clones, roughly 91% of them singletons, with roughly 2% in the top ten. The study's findings and limits: A few chains tied to CMV proved CMV antigen-specific in vitro. Associated with cytomegalovirus, according to the listing, were 150 to 200 TCR beta chains. Published work reported that the classifier diagnosed cytomegalovirus status with high specificity and sensitivity.

Donors were drawn from the approximately 130-subject validation cohort, separate from the roughly 700-subject first cohort. Sequenced: PBMCs. The genes are TRBV11-2 and TRBJ1-2, with D perhaps matching TRBD1 (5 bases). This receptor was taken from a woman under 30 in good health and CMV-seropositive. Here the CDR3 reads CASSLSGLGGYTF. The CDR3 coding sequence is TGTGCCAGCAGCTTATCAGGGCTGGGCGGCTACACCTTC.